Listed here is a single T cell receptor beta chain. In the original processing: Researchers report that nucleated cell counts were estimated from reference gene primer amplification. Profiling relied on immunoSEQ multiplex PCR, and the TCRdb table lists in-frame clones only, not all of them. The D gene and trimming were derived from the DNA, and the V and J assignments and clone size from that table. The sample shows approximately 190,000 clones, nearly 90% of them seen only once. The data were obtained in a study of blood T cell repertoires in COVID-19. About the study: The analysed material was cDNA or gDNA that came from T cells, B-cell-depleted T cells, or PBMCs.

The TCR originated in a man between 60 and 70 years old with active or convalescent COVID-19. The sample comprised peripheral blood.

CDR3: CASRSGGGGELFF. For the CDR3, the DNA is TGTGCCAGCAGATCGGGGGGAGGCGGGGAGCTGTTTTTT. The chain links TRBV6-5 to TRBJ2-2; 7 bases line up with TRBD2. The CDR3 length is 13 residues. Germline CDR1 reads MNHEY; CDR2 reads SVGAGI. V lost 6 bases, J lost 7 bases, and 5 bases stayed unmatched.